The text below deals with one T cell receptor (beta chain). Its target is unknown. The data were taken from a study of T cell responses to AZD1222 COVID-19 vaccine. Germline-derived CDR1 and CDR2 are SGDLS and YYNGEE. Trimming removed 4 bases at V and 6 bases at J, with 16 bases between. The CDR3 loop spans 15 amino acids. The table came from immunoSEQ multiplex PCR; TCRdb's copy has only in-frame clones and leaves some out. The repertoire consists of 150,000 to 200,000 clones, with approximately 87% occurring once and the leading ten covering about 2.5%. Notes on the study in general: Donors in the cohort were predominantly white British and more often female, and clonal diversity was possibly underestimated.

Source: peripheral blood, taken on day 0 of MenACWY control vaccination. This receptor was obtained from an adult in good health. V is TRBV9 and J is TRBJ1-4; D not certain. The CDR3 bases are TGTGCCAGCAGCCCCTTGACGGGAGTGGATGAAAAACTGTTTTTT. Its protein product is CASSPLTGVDEKLFF. The variable domain in full, completed from reference TRBV9 and TRBJ1-4, reads DSGVTQTPKHLITATGQRVTLRCSPRSGDLSVYWYQQSLDQGLQFLIQYYNGEERAKGNILERFSAQQFPDLHSELNLSSLELGDSALYFCASSPLTGVDEKLFFGSGTQLSVL.